The clone carrying this T cell receptor beta chain appeared many times. Its antigen remains unknown. This sample is drawn from a study of CD8+CD57+ T cells in acquired aplastic anemia. Looking at the study overall: Quantities of DNA derived from sorted CD4+ and CD8+ cells averaged around 3 ug.

Study-level points and caveats: With respect to CD8+ Simpson's diversity, patients and controls did not differ significantly.

Genomic DNA constituted the template upon which TCR beta VDJ and CDR3 profiling was performed. TCRdb analysed the reads with MiXCR anew, one entry per CDR3 protein. Here the sample spans some 120,000 distinct CDR3 sequences, approximately 36% being singletons. Germline values: CDR1 SGHTA, CDR2 FQGNSA. This CDR3 has 13 amino acids. V trimming: 5 bases; J trimming: 8 bases; junction bases outside the gene matches: 7. The patients chosen for sequencing had shown expansion of CD8+CD57+ cells (detected by flow cytometry). Sequenced: sorted CD4+, CD8+, or CD8+CD57+ T cells (not recorded which) from PBMCs. The source is a human donor with aplastic anemia. The genes are TRBV7-2 and TRBJ1-2, with 8 nucleotides matching TRBD1. CDR3 nucleotide sequence: TGTGCCAGCAGCCAAGGACAGGGAGGGGGCTACACCTTC. The encoded protein is CASSQGQGGGYTF.